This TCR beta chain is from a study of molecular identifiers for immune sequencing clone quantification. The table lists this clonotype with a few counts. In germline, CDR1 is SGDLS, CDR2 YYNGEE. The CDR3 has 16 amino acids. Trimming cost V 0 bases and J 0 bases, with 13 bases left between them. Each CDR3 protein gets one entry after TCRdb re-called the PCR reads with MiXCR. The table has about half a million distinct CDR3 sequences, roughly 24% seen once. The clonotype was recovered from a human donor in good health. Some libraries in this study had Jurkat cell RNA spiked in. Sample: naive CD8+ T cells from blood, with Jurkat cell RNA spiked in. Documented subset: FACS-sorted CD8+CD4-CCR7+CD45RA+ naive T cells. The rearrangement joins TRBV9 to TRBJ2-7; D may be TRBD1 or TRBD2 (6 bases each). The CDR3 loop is CASSVGGAPSSYEQYF. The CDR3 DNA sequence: TGTGCCAGCAGCGTAGGGGGGGCGCCCAGCTCCTACGAGCAGTACTTC.